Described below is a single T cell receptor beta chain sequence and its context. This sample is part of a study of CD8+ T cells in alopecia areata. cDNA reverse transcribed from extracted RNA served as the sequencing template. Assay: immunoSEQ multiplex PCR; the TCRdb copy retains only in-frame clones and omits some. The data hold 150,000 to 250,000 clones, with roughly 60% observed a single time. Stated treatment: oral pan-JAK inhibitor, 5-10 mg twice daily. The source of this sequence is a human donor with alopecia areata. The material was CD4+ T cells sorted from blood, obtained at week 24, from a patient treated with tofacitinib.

The CDR3 loop reads CSVEGTANDYGYTF. In nucleotides, the CDR3 is TGCAGCGTTGAAGGGACAGCCAACGACTATGGCTACACCTTC. The chain is built from TRBV29-1 and TRBJ1-2; D may be TRBD1 (6 bases). The CDR3 runs 14 residues. The V and J ends lost 1 base and 3 bases respectively, with 12 bases between them. CDR1 and CDR2 (germline): SQVTM, ANQGSEA.